The rows below give T cell receptor beta chains drawn from one sample of a study of blood T cells in healthy people across ages. Each CDR3 protein gets one entry after TCRdb re-called the 5' RACE reads with MiXCR. The sample lists approximately 680,000 distinct CDR3 sequences, about 30% occurring once. The sequencing sample was made of blood. All receptors come from a woman over 75 in good health. Both conserved end residues are part of each CDR3.

v_call: TRBV12-3/TRBV12-4
cdr3_length: 13
j_call: TRBJ2-7
cdr3_aa: CASSNRARYEQYF

v_call: TRBV5-6
cdr3_length: 13
j_call: TRBJ1-2
cdr3_aa: CASSLAGRNGYTF

v_call: TRBV6-5
cdr3_length: 16
j_call: TRBJ2-1
cdr3_aa: CASSYSDWVNYNEQFF

v_call: TRBV2
cdr3_length: 13
j_call: TRBJ2-7
cdr3_aa: CASSVGGGYEQYF

v_call: TRBV11-2
cdr3_length: 15
j_call: -
cdr3_aa: CASSPGVSSYNEQYF

v_call: TRBV7-9
cdr3_length: 15
j_call: TRBJ2-7
cdr3_aa: CASSLARVHGYEQYF

v_call: TRBV5-1
cdr3_length: 19
j_call: -
cdr3_aa: CASSLVGLAGLSSYNEQYF

v_call: TRBV6-1
cdr3_length: 11
j_call: TRBJ1-2
cdr3_aa: CATRQGHGYTF

v_call: TRBV3-1
cdr3_length: 14
j_call: TRBJ2-7
cdr3_aa: CASSQILYSYEQYF

v_call: TRBV3-1
cdr3_length: 11
j_call: TRBJ2-7
cdr3_aa: CASSHEGEQYF

v_call: TRBV6-5
cdr3_length: 19
j_call: TRBJ2-2
cdr3_aa: CASSLRPARGGGNTGELFF

v_call: TRBV6-1
cdr3_length: 15
j_call: TRBJ2-1
cdr3_aa: CASTLQLSSYNEQFF

v_call: TRBV7-2
cdr3_length: 17
j_call: TRBJ2-3
cdr3_aa: CASSSGGGTSGTDTQYF

v_call: TRBV4-1
cdr3_length: 16
j_call: TRBJ2-5
cdr3_aa: CASSSTRDTSYNEQYF

v_call: TRBV28
cdr3_length: 14
j_call: TRBJ2-5
cdr3_aa: CASSAGTARETQYF

v_call: TRBV7-3
cdr3_length: 17
j_call: TRBJ2-3
cdr3_aa: CASSHFSSGAPTDTQYF

v_call: TRBV5-1
cdr3_length: 14
j_call: TRBJ2-1
cdr3_aa: CASSGIAGGDKQFF

v_call: TRBV7-2
cdr3_length: 16
j_call: TRBJ2-7
cdr3_aa: CASSLVRASGGYEQYF

v_call: TRBV2
cdr3_length: 13
j_call: TRBJ2-1
cdr3_aa: CASGLAGGREQFF

v_call: TRBV29-1
cdr3_length: 14
j_call: TRBJ2-7
cdr3_aa: CSVEDPYRNYEQYF

v_call: TRBV20-1
cdr3_length: 13
j_call: TRBJ1-5
cdr3_aa: CSARTVSNQPQHF

v_call: TRBV3-1
cdr3_length: 17
j_call: TRBJ2-7
cdr3_aa: CASSHTRGRTGRGEQYF

v_call: TRBV20-1
cdr3_length: 14
j_call: TRBJ2-7
cdr3_aa: CSASGLAGDYEQYF